The 2 T cell receptor beta chains listed next were all sequenced from one sample in a study of T cells of healthy individuals. TCRdb reprocessed the 5' RACE reads via MiXCR and lists one record per CDR3 protein. The profile covers approximately 58,000 distinct CDR3 sequences, with 14% to 15% appearing a single time and roughly 16% taken by the ten largest. These TCRs come from a human donor in good health.

By its share, this clonotype is medium-sized. This chain uses TRBV29-1 with TRBJ1-5; D unclear. Per germline, CDR1 SQVTM and CDR2 ANQGSEA. This CDR3 spans 13 amino acids. V was clipped by 5 bases and J by 2 bases, with 10 bases between them. This chain's CDR3 is CSVTGGGNQPQHF. As DNA, the CDR3 is TGCAGCGTTACGGGTGGGGGCAATCAGCCCCAGCATTTT. Full variable domain (missing parts from reference TRBV29-1 and TRBJ1-5): SAVISQKPSRDICQRGTSLTIQCQVDSQVTMMFWYRQQPGQSLTLIATANQGSEATYESGFVIDKFPISRPNLTFSTLTVSNMSPEDSSIYLCSVTGGGNQPQHFGDGTRLSIL.

This clonotype appeared many times. The rearrangement uses TRBV6-5 and TRBJ1-2; D gene uncertain. This CDR3 is 12 amino acids long. The germline CDR1 and CDR2 sequences are MNHEY and SVGAGI. V lost 2 bases and J lost 5, with 6 bases in between. The CDR3 spells CASSYGDYGYTF. Here the CDR3 DNA reads TGTGCCAGCAGTTACGGGGATTATGGCTACACCTTC.